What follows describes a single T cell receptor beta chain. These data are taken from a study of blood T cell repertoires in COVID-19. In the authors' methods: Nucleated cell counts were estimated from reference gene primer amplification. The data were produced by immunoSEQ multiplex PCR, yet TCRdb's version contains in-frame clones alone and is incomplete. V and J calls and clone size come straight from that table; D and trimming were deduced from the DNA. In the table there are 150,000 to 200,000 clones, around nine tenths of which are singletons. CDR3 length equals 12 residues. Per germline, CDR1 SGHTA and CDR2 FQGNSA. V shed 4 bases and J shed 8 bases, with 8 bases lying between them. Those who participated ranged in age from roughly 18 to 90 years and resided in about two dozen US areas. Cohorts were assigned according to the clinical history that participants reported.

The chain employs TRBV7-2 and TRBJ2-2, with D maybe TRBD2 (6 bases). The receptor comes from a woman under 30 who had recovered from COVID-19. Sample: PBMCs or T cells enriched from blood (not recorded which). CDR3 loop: CASSSLAGELFF. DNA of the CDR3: TGTGCCAGCAGCTCACTAGCTGGGGAGCTGTTTTTT.